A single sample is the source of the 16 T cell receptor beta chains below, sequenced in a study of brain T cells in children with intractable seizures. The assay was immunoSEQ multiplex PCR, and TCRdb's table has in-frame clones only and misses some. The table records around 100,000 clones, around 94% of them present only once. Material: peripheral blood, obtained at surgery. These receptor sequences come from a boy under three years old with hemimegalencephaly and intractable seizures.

The CDR3 nucleotides are TGCGCCAGCAGTCACCGCCTCAGGGGGAGGTGGCCTGAAGCTTTCTTT. Translation gives CASSHRLRGRWPEAFF. The rearrangement joins TRBV23-1 to TRBJ1-1; TRBD1 agrees at 7 bases. TRBV23-1 is given ORF status, its function remaining uncertain. This CDR3 comprises 16 residues. Unmatched junction bases numbered 13, after V lost 3 bases and J lost 6 bases.

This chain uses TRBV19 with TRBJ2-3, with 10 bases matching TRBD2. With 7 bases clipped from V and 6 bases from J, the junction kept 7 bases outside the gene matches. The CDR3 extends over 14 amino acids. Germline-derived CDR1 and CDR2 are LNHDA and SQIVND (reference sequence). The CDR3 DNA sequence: TGTGCCAGTACCTGGACTAGCGGCGCGGATACGCAGTATTTT. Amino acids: CASTWTSGADTQYF.

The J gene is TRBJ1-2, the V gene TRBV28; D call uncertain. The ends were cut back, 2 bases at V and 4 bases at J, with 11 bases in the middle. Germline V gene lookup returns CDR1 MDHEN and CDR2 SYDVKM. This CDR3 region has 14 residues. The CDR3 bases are TGTGCCAGCAGTTTAGGCCGGCGGGTCTATGGCTACACCTTC. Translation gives CASSLGRRVYGYTF.

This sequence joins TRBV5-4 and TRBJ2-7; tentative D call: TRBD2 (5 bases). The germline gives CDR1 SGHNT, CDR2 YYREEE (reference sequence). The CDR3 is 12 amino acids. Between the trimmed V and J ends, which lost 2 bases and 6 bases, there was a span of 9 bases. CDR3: CASSFTGVEQYF. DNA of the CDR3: TGTGCCAGCAGCTTTACCGGGGTCGAGCAGTACTTC.

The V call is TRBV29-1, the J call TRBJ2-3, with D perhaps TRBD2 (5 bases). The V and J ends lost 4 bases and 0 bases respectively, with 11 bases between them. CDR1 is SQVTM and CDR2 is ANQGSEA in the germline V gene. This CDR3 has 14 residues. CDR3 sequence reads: CSVVVQRSTDTQYF. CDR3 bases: TGCAGCGTTGTTGTCCAGCGGAGCACAGATACGCAGTATTTT.

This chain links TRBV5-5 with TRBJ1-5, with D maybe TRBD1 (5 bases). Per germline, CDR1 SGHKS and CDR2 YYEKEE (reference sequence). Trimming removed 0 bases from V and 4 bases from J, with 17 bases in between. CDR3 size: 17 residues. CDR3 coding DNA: TGTGCCAGCAGCTTGGGTGAGGCAGGGTGGGGAAATCAGCCCCAGCATTTT. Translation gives CASSLGEAGWGNQPQHF.

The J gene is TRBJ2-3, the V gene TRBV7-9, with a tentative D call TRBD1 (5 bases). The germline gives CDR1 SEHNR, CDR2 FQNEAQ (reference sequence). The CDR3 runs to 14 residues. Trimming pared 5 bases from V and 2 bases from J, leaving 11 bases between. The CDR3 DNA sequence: TGTGCCAGCAGCGGGGCAGATCACACAGATACGCAGTATTTT. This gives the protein CASSGADHTDTQYF.

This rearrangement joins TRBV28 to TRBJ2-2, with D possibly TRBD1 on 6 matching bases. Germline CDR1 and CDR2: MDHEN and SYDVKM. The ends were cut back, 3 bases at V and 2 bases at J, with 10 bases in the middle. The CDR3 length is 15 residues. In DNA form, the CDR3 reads TGTGCCAGCAGTTTTGCAGGGGTAAACACCGGGGAGCTGTTTTTT. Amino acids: CASSFAGVNTGELFF.

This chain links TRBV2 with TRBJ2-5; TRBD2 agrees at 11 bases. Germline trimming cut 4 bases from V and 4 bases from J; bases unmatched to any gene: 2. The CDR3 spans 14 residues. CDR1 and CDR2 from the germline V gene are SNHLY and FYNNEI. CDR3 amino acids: CASSVLAGGETQYF. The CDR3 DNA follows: TGTGCCAGCAGTGTCCTAGCGGGAGGAGAGACCCAGTACTTC. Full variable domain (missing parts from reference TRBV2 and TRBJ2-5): EPEVTQTPSHQVTQMGQEVILRCVPISNHLYFYWYRQILGQKVEFLVSFYNNEISEKSEIFDDQFSVERPDGSNFTLKIRSTKLEDSAMYFCASSVLAGGETQYFGPGTRLLVL.

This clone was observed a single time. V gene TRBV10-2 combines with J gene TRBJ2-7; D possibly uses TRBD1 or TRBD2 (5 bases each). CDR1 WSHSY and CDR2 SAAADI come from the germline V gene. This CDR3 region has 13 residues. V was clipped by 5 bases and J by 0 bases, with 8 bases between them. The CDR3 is CASSLGPSYEQYF. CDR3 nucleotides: TGCGCCAGCAGTCTGGGACCCTCCTACGAGCAGTACTTC.

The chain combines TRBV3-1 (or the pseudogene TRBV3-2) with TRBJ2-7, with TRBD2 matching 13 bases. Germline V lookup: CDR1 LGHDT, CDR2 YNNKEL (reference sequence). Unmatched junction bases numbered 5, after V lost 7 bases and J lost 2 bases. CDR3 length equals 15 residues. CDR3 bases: TGTGCCAGCACCCTTGGACTAGCGGGAGCCTACGAGCAGTACTTC. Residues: CASTLGLAGAYEQYF.

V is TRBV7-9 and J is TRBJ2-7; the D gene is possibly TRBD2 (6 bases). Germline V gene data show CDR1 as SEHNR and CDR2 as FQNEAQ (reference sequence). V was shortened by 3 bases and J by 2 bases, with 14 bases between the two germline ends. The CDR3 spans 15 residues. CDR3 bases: TGTGCCAGCAGCTTTCTACTTAGCGGAACCTACGAGCAGTACTTC. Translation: CASSFLLSGTYEQYF.

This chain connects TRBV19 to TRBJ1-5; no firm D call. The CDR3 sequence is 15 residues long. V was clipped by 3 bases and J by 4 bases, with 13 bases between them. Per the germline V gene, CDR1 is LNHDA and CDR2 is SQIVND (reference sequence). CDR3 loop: CASSIAWNGNQPQHF. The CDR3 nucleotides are TGTGCCAGTAGTATCGCTTGGAACGGAAATCAGCCCCAGCATTTT.

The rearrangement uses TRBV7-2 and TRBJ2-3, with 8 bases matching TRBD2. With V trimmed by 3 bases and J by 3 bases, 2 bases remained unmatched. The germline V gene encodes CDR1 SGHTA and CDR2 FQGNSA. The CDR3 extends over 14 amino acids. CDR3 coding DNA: TGTGCCAGCAGCTTGAGACTAGCGACAGATACGCAGTATTTT. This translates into CASSLRLATDTQYF.

CDR3 residues: CASSQGGRARAGELFF. CDR3 sequence (DNA): TGTGCCAGCAGCCAAGGCGGGAGGGCCCGAGCCGGGGAGCTGTTTTTT. V is TRBV4-2 and J is TRBJ2-2, with 9 bases that match TRBD2. The trim removed 1 base at V and 6 bases at J, leaving 6 bases unmatched. From germline, CDR1 is LGHNA and CDR2 YNFKEQ. The CDR3 covers 16 residues.

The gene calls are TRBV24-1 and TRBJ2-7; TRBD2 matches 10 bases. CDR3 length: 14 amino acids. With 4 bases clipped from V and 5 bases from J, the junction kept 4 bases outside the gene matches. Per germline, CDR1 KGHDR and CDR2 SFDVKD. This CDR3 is CATSDWTSGHEQYF. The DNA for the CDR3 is TGTGCCACCAGTGACTGGACTAGCGGCCACGAGCAGTACTTC.